The 13 T cell receptor beta chains listed next were all sequenced from one sample in a study of long-term antiretroviral therapy in people with HIV. Survey-level immunoSEQ v3.0 assays were run. Sequenced by immunoSEQ multiplex PCR; TCRdb stores in-frame clones only, minus some. Of about 23,000 clones detected, 85% appear once; the ten largest clones hold roughly an eighth. The sequences come from unsorted PBMCs, collected 1.6 years after starting antiretroviral therapy. These receptors were collected from a man aged 35 to 55 with HIV.

As for this clone: One junction end does not reproduce the germline sequence, and a read error may be involved. The chain is built from TRBV18 and TRBJ1-2; D is possibly TRBD1 (5 bases). This CDR3 region has 14 residues. Germline V gives CDR1 KGHSH, CDR2 LQKENI. CDR3 sequence reads: CASSPGAVKYGFTF. CDR3 coding DNA: TGTGCCAGCTCACCCGGGGCGGTGAAGTATGGCTTCACCTTC.

The gene calls are TRBV10-3 and TRBJ2-2, with D possibly being TRBD1 or TRBD2 (5 bases each). The germline V and J ends were trimmed by 7 bases and 3 bases, with 12 bases remaining between them. Germline CDR1 ENHRY, CDR2 SYGVKD. The CDR3 covers 14 residues. CDR3 in amino acids: CAIKRRDDTGELFF. CDR3 nucleotide sequence: TGTGCCATCAAGCGAAGGGACGACACCGGGGAGCTGTTTTTT.

Note on this clone: Other DNA sequences in this specimen translate into the identical CDR3. This chain connects TRBV19 to TRBJ1-1; D ambiguous. Germline loops: CDR1 LNHDA, CDR2 SQIVND (reference sequence). Trimming pared 5 bases from V and 4 bases from J, leaving 5 bases between. The CDR3 covers 11 residues. The CDR3 DNA sequence: TGTGCCAGTAGTGGTAGCACTGAAGCTTTCTTT. Its translation is CASSGSTEAFF.

This clone was found a few times. V usage is TRBV7-2 and J usage is TRBJ2-2, with D perhaps TRBD2 (6 bases). The CDR3 consists of 14 residues. Trimming pared 5 bases from V and 4 bases from J, leaving 11 bases between. Per the germline V gene, CDR1 is SGHTA and CDR2 is FQGNSA. The CDR3 coding sequence is TGTGCCAGCAGCCTGGGACTCACCACCGGGGAGCTGTTTTTT. It encodes CASSLGLTTGELFF.

The chain combines TRBV11-2 with TRBJ2-3; D not certain. V dropped 5 bases and J dropped 0 bases, with 3 bases sitting between them. The germline V gene has CDR1 SGHAT and CDR2 FQNNGV. The CDR3 is 12 amino acids. As DNA, the CDR3 is TGTGCCAGCAGCCCGAGCACAGATACGCAGTATTTT. Its protein product is CASSPSTDTQYF.

The chain uses TRBV7-6 and TRBJ1-1; 10 bases are shared with TRBD1. Trimming at V came to 6 bases and at J to 1 base, leaving 8 bases not matched to a gene. Germline CDR1 and CDR2: SGHVS and FNYEAQ. This CDR3 is 16 amino acids long. The CDR3 DNA sequence: TGTGCCAGCAGTGCGGGACAGGGGATCAGGAACACTGAAGCTTTCTTT. Translating gives CASSAGQGIRNTEAFF. Supplemented by reference TRBV7-6 and TRBJ1-1, the full variable domain reads GAGVSQSPRYKVTKRGQDVALRCDPISGHVSLYWYRQALGQGPEFLTYFNYEAQQDKSGLPNDRFSAERPEGSISTLTIQRTEQRDSAMYRCASSAGQGIRNTEAFFGQGTRLTVV.

The chain joins TRBV19 to TRBJ1-4, with D possibly matching TRBD1 (6 bases). Between the trimmed V and J ends, which lost 4 bases and 0 bases, there was a span of 9 bases. The CDR3 is made up of 15 amino acids. Germline V lookup: CDR1 LNHDA, CDR2 SQIVND (reference sequence). Here the CDR3 DNA reads TGTGCCAGTAGTACATGGACAGCAACTAATGAAAAACTGTTTTTT. It translates to CASSTWTATNEKLFF.

This clone was seen a few times. The genes are TRBV10-3 and TRBJ1-5; no reliable D call. The CDR3 length is 12 residues. V gave up 3 bases and J gave up 4 bases, with 4 bases separating them. CDR1 and CDR2 (germline): ENHRY, SYGVKD. This CDR3 is CAISDRNQPQHF. CDR3 nucleotide sequence: TGTGCCATCAGTGACCGAAATCAGCCCCAGCATTTT.

The chain links TRBV5-6 to TRBJ2-2; TRBD1 matches at 9 bases. The junction had 7 bases not matched to a gene; V was cut back by 0 bases and J by 1 base. Germline assignment: CDR1 SGHDT and CDR2 YYEEEE. The length of the CDR3 is 18 residues. The CDR3 bases are TGTGCCAGCAGCTTGGGGAGTAGGGGACAGGGGAACACCGGGGAGCTGTTTTTT. It is translated as CASSLGSRGQGNTGELFF.

V is TRBV13 and J is TRBJ2-7, with 9 nucleotides matching TRBD1. The trim removed 0 bases at V and 1 base at J, leaving 7 bases unmatched. The V gene's germline CDR1 is PRHDT and CDR2 FYEKMQ (reference sequence). The CDR3 loop spans 17 amino acids. The CDR3 sequence is CASSLGDTGGASYEQYF. The CDR3 DNA reads TGTGCCAGCAGCTTAGGCGATACAGGGGGCGCATCCTACGAGCAGTACTTC.

The chain links TRBV6-1 to TRBJ2-1, with 11 bases that match TRBD2. Per the germline V gene, CDR1 is MNHNS and CDR2 is SASEGT. This CDR3 contains 16 residues. The V and J ends lost 4 bases and 7 bases, in that order; junction bases with no gene match: 9. CDR3 sequence reads: CASSGTLAGVLNEQFF. CDR3 in DNA: TGTGCCAGCAGTGGAACACTAGCGGGAGTTCTTAATGAGCAGTTCTTC.

This clone is a singleton in its sample. The chain recombines TRBV7-9 with TRBJ2-7; D perhaps matches TRBD2 (5 bases). Per the germline V gene, CDR1 is SEHNR and CDR2 is FQNEAQ (reference sequence). The length of the CDR3 is 13 residues. V was clipped by 5 bases and J by 6 bases, with 14 bases between them. In DNA, the CDR3 is TGTGCCAGCAGCCTGGACTCGGTAGGCGAGCAGTACTTC. Translated, it gives CASSLDSVGEQYF.

The V call is TRBV11-1, the J call TRBJ1-3; 7 bases fit TRBD1. The CDR3 contains 17 residues. The junction had 11 bases not matched to a gene; V was cut back by 2 bases and J by 4 bases. Germline CDR1 reads SGHAT; CDR2 reads FQDESV (reference sequence). The CDR3 DNA is TGTGCCAGCAGCTTAACATCAGGACAGGCGGGAGGAAACACCATATATTTT. Amino acids: CASSLTSGQAGGNTIYF.